This TCR beta chain was sequenced for a study of blood T cells in healthy people across ages. It was around 10 milliliters of peripheral blood that were drawn from each donor. The second PCR ran roughly 6 to 11 cycles with a sample-barcoded 5' primer and J-beta primers. Each TCR beta cDNA got a 12-nucleotide random molecular identifier. Using its own MiXCR run on the 5' RACE reads, TCRdb lists one record per CDR3 protein. Of approximately 690,000 distinct CDR3 sequences listed, 40% to 50% are singletons. V dropped 0 bases and J dropped 4 bases, with 7 bases sitting between them. CDR1 and CDR2 (germline): LGHNA, YSLEER. CDR3 length: 15 amino acids. Points on this clonotype: The target antigen is unknown.

Overall study findings and caveats: Among T cells, TCR beta diversity per million cells dropped roughly linearly as age rose. The study found more naive CD4+ cells and higher diversity in long-lived than aged donors.

The V and J genes are TRBV4-3 and TRBJ2-6; D is unresolved. The clonotype comes from a man older than 75 in good health. Material: blood. The CDR3 region has the DNA TGCGCCAGCAGCCAAGAGGGGTTGGGGGCCAACGTCCTGACTTTC. It yields the protein CASSQEGLGANVLTF.